This TCR beta chain was obtained from a study of human T cells and chemical hapten exposure. Study-level information: Diphenylcyclopropenone, dosed weekly to the scalp, was given to patients throughout the roughly 24-week study.

Unmatched junction bases numbered 2, after V lost 0 bases and J lost 0 bases. CDR3 length: 17 residues. Time point described: patch test 2, 6 weeks after DPC sensitization. Treatment here: therapeutic diphenylcyclopropenone sensitization with weekly scalp DPC. Every patch test was put on after a blood sample was taken. This clonotype has just a few counts. Its antigen is undetermined. TCRdb redid the calling of the RACE reads with MiXCR, one entry per CDR3 protein. Of fewer than 100,000 distinct CDR3 sequences in the sample, under 14% were seen once. Study-wide points: Counts of TCRs expanded at PT1 correlated positively with patch test score. Each of the donors had alopecia, so their immune responses may not resemble those of healthy people.

The receptor's source is a man aged 18 to 35 with alopecia areata. Some clones in this sample may be carry-over from other donors' samples. V gene TRBV12-3 or TRBV12-4 combines with J gene TRBJ2-2; 9 bases map to TRBD1. The sample in question was whole blood, obtained in connection with sensitization to the hapten diphenylcyclopropenone (DPC). In nucleotides, the CDR3 is TGTGCCAGCAGTTTAGCTGGACAGGGGCCGAACACCGGGGAGCTGTTTTTT. This codes for CASSLAGQGPNTGELFF.